One T cell receptor (beta chain) is described in this entry. Its antigen remains unknown. These data are taken from a study of T cell responses to AZD1222 COVID-19 vaccine. TCRdb keeps only in-frame clones here, not all; method: immunoSEQ multiplex PCR. The data contain approximately 80,000 clones, over 80% of them singletons. V lost 7 bases to trimming and J lost 2 bases; unmatched junction nucleotides: 15. The CDR3 sequence is 17 residues long. Germline V gene lookup returns CDR1 SEHNR and CDR2 FQNEAQ (reference sequence). Study-level findings and limits: Seropositive at baseline were only a handful of AZD1222 recipients. Reports say nearly half of spike-specific TCRs go after unmutated variant regions. Donors were chiefly white British, with a greater number of females, and clonal diversity was perhaps underestimated.

The chain employs TRBV7-9 and TRBJ2-5, with TRBD2 matching over 8 bases. The specimen comprised peripheral blood, sampled on day 0 of AZD1222 vaccination. The receptor's source is an adult in good health. The CDR3 reads CASTSPVSGGGQETQYF. CDR3 nucleotide sequence: TGTGCCAGCACCTCCCCCGTCAGCGGGGGTGGACAAGAGACCCAGTACTTC.